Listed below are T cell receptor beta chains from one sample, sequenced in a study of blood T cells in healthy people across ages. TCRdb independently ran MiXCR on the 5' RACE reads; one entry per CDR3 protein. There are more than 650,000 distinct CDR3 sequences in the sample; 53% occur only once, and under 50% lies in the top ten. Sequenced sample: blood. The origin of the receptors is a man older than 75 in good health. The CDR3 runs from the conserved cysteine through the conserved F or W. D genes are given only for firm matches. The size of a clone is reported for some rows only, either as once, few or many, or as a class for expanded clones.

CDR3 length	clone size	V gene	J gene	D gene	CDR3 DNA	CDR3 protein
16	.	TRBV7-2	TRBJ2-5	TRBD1	TGTGCCAGCACCGACCCCGACAGGGGGCGCGAGGAGACCCAGTACTTC	CASTDPDRGREETQYF
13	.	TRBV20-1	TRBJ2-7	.	TGCAGTGCGCAGAGTAGGGAATCCTACGAGCAGTACTTC	CSAQSRESYEQYF
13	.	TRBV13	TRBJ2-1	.	TGTGCCAGCAGCTTACGCAGAAACAATGAGCAGTTCTTC	CASSLRRNNEQFF
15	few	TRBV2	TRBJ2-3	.	TGTGCCAGCGGCGGACTTTCCGCTCGCACAGATACGCAGTATTTT	CASGGLSARTDTQYF
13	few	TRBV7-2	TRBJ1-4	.	TGTGCCAGCAGCTTGTTCCAGAATGAAAAACTGTTTTTT	CASSLFQNEKLFF
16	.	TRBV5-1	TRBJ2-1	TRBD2	TGCGCCAGCAGCTTGGATGGGACTAGCCGGGACAATGAGCAGTTCTTC	CASSLDGTSRDNEQFF
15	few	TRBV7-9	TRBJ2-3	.	TGTGCCAGCAGCTTAGCTAGCGAAAAGCACAGATACGCGTATTTT	CASSLASEKHRYAYF
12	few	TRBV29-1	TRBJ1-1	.	TGCAGCGTTATCCAAAAAAACACTGAAGCTTTCTTT	CSVIQKNTEAFF
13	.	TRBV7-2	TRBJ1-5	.	TGTGCCAGCAGCTTAAGTGGGGGACAGCCCCAGCATTTT	CASSLSGGQPQHF
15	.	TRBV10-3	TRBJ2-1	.	TGTGCCATCAGTGAGGCGGGGAGCTCCTACAATGAGCAGTTCTTC	CAISEAGSSYNEQFF
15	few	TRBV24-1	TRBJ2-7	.	TGTGCCACCAGTCGTGGGGAGCTGGCTAGGTACGAGCAGTACTTC	CATSRGELARYEQYF
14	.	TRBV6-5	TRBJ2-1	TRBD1	TGTGCCAGCAGTTCAGGGGGCGCTGGGAATGAGCAGTTCTTC	CASSSGGAGNEQFF
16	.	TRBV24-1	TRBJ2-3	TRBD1	TGTGCCACCAGTGATTTTCCGAGGACAGGAACAGAGACGCGGTATTTT	CATSDFPRTGTETRYF
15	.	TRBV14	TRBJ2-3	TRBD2	TGTGCCAGCCGCGGGACTAGCTCTGGGCACAGATACGCGTATTTT	CASRGTSSGHRYAYF
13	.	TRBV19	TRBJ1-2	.	TGTGCCAGTAGGGAAGGGGTGAGCTATGGCTACACCTTC	CASREGVSYGYTF
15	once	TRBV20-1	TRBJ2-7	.	TGCAGTGCTAGAGATGGAGCAGTAGTACCCTACGAGCAGTACTTC	CSARDGAVVPYEQYF
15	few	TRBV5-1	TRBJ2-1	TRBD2	TGCGCCAGCAGCTTCGGCTCTAGCGGGAACAATGAGCAGTTCTTC	CASSFGSSGNNEQFF
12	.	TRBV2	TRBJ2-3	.	TGTGCCAGCAGGGAAATCGCTCCTACGCAGTATTTT	CASREIAPTQYF
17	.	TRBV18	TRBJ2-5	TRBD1	TGTGCCAGCTCACCACCTGGACAAGGGACAGAGAGGGAGACCCAGTACTTC	CASSPPGQGTERETQYF
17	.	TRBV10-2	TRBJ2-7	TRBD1	TGCGCCAGCAGTGATTGGGACAGGGCTTTCCCCTACTACGAGCAGTACTTC	CASSDWDRAFPYYEQYF
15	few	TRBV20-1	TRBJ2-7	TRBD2	TGCAGTGCTAGAGATTTGACTAGCGGAACCTACGAGCAGTACTTC	CSARDLTSGTYEQYF
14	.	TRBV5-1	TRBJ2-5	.	TGCGCCAGCAGCACTGGACAACCTGGGGAGACCCAGTACTTC	CASSTGQPGETQYF
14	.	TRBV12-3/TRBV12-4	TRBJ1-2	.	TGTGCCAGCAGCCCCCAAACAGGGTTCTATGGCTACACCTTC	CASSPQTGFYGYTF
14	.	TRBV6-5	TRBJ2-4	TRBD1	TGTGCCAGCAGACCTTGGACAGGGGGTAACATTCAGTACTTC	CASRPWTGGNIQYF
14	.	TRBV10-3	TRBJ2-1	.	TGTGCCATCAGTGGGCCCCTCTCCTACAATGAGCAGTTCTTC	CAISGPLSYNEQFF
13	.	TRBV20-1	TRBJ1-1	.	TGCAGTGCTAGGACGACATTCCGGAACAAAGCTTTCTTT	CSARTTFRNKAFF
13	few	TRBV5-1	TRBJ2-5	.	TGCGCCAGCAGCTTCCAGGGTTTCGAGACCCAGTACTTC	CASSFQGFETQYF
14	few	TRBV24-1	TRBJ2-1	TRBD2	TGTGCCACCAGTGTATCGGGGGGTTACAATGAGCAGTTCTTC	CATSVSGGYNEQFF
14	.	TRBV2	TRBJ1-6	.	TGTGCCAGCAGTGAATTCGGGGGTAGGTCACCCCTCCACTTT	CASSEFGGRSPLHF
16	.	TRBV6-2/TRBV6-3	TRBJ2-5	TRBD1	TGTGCCAGCAGCGAAGGTGGGACAGGGGCCTGGAGGGAGCAGTACTTC	CASSEGGTGAWREQYF
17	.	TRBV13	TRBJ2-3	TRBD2	TGTGCCAGCAGCGCCCCGGGACTAGCGGTGGAGCACAGATACGCGTATTTT	CASSAPGLAVEHRYAYF
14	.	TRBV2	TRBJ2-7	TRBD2	TGTGCCAGCAGCTTAGCGGGACCTTCCAATGAGCAGTACTTC	CASSLAGPSNEQYF
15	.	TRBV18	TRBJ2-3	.	TGTGCCAGCTCACCACTGCAGGATAGCCCAGATACGCAGTATTTT	CASSPLQDSPDTQYF
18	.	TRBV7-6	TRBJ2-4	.	TGTGCCAGCAGCCCTCAACCGGCAGTACCTCTGGCCAAAAACATTCAGTACTTC	CASSPQPAVPLAKNIQYF
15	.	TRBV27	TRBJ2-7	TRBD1	TGTGCCAGCAGAAGGCGGGGACAGGTGTCCTACGAGCAGTACTTC	CASRRRGQVSYEQYF
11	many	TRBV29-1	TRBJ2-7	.	TGCAGCGTTGGCGGGACCTACGAGCAGTACTTC	CSVGGTYEQYF
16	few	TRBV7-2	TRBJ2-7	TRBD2	TGTGCCAGCAGCTTAGTACCAGCGGGACTTCCCTACGAGCAGTACTTC	CASSLVPAGLPYEQYF
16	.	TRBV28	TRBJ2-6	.	TGTGCCATAGAGGGGGGGCATAGCTCTGGGGCCAACGTCCTGACTTTC	CAIEGGHSSGANVLTF
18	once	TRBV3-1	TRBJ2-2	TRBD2	TGTGCCAGTAGCCAAGAAGAACTAGCGGGAGGGGACACCGGGGAGCTGTTTTTT	CASSQEELAGGDTGELFF
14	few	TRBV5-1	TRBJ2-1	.	TGCGCCAGTCGTCGGGACGTTACCTACAATGAGCAGTTCTTC	CASRRDVTYNEQFF
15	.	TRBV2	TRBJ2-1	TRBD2	TGTGCCAGCAGTGATAGGACTAGCGGTTACAATGAGCAGTTCTTC	CASSDRTSGYNEQFF
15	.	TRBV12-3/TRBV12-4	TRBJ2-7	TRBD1	TGTGCCAGCAGCTATCAAGGGACAGTTGTATACGAGCAGTACTTC	CASSYQGTVVYEQYF
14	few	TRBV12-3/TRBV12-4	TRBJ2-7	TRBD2	TGTGCCAGCGGACTGCTAGCGGGAGGCGGTGAGCAGTACTTC	CASGLLAGGGEQYF
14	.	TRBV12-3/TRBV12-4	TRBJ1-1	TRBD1	TGTGCCAGCAGTGTGGGACAGCGAAACACTGAAGCTTTCTTT	CASSVGQRNTEAFF
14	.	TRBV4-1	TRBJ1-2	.	TGCGCCAGCAGCCAAGATGGGCGGTTTGGTGGCTACACCTTC	CASSQDGRFGGYTF
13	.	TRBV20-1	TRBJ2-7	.	TGCAGTGCGCAAGCGGACTCCTACAATGAGCAGTACTTC	CSAQADSYNEQYF
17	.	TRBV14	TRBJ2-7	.	TGTGCCAGCAGCCAAGTCGTCGGGGGAGTCGTGGGCTACGAGCAGTACTTC	CASSQVVGGVVGYEQYF
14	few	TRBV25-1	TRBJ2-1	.	TGTGCCAGCAGTGACCCGCGGGGAGTAGGTGAGCAGTTCTTC	CASSDPRGVGEQFF
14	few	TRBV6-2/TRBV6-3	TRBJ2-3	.	TGTGCCAGCAGTTACGGACTATTTTTCGGAGACGCGTATTTT	CASSYGLFFGDAYF
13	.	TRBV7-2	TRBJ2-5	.	TGTGCCAGCAGCGCCAGGGGGGCAGAGACCCAGTACTTC	CASSARGAETQYF
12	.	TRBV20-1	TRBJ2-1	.	TGCAGTGCTAGTTTCCTTAACAATGAGCAGTTCTTC	CSASFLNNEQFF
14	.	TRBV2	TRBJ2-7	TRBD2	TGTGCCAGCCGCAGGGTAGCGGGAGAAGGCGAGCAGTACTTC	CASRRVAGEGEQYF
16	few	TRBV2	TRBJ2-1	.	TGTGCCAGCCAGGGGGGGGGCCCTAGCTCCTACAATGAGCAGTTCTTC	CASQGGGPSSYNEQFF
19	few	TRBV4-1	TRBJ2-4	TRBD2	TGCGCCAGCAGCCCCAGCACTAGCGGGCGCCTAGCCCCCAAAAACATTCAGTACTTC	CASSPSTSGRLAPKNIQYF
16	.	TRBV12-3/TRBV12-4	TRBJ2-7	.	TGTGCCAGCAGTTTAAGTCCTCGGGACACCTCCTACGAGCAGTACTTC	CASSLSPRDTSYEQYF